This record looks at one T cell receptor (beta chain) sequence and its context. Germline V gene data show CDR1 as SEHNR and CDR2 as FQNEAQ (reference sequence). There are 17 residues in the CDR3. V was clipped by 5 bases and J by 2 bases; unmatched bases: 10. Produced via immunoSEQ multiplex PCR; TCRdb's table is partial and in-frame only. The table includes fewer than 400,000 clones, approximately 87% detected once. Clinical history as reported by participants underpinned cohort assignment. The recovered donors of Cohort 3 showed two negative PCRs, clearance, or symptom resolution. The record originates from a study of blood T cell repertoires in COVID-19.

The TCR was taken from a woman aged 45-65 years who had recovered from COVID-19. The chain carries TRBV7-9 and TRBJ1-3; TRBD1 matches 9 bases. What was sequenced was PBMCs or T cells enriched from blood (not recorded which). The CDR3 region has the DNA TGTGCCAGCAGCCATGGGACCGGGACAGGGACTGGAAACACCATATATTTT. It encodes CASSHGTGTGTGNTIYF.